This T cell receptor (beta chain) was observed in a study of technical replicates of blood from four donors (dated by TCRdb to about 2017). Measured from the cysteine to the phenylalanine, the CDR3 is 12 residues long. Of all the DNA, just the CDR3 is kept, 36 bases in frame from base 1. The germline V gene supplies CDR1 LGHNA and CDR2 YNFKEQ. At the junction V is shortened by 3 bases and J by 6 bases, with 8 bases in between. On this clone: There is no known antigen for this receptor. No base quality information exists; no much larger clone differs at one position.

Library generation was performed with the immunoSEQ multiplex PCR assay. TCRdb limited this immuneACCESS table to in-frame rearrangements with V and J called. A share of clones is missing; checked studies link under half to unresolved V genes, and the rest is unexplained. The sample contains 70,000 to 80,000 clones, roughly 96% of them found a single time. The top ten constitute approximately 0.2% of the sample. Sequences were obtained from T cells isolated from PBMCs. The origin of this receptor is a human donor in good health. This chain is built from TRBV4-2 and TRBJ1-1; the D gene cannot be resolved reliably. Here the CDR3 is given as CASSHDSSEAFF. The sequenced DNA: TGTGCCAGCAGCCACGACTCCTCTGAAGCTTTCTTT.